This is a list of T cell receptor beta chains from one sample in a study of blood T cell repertoires in COVID-19. This table comes from immunoSEQ multiplex PCR, and its TCRdb copy is limited to in-frame clones, with some not included. The sample yields some 210,000 clones, over 75% seen once. The sequenced sample was peripheral blood. These receptors all come from a woman aged 35 to 49 who had recovered from COVID-19. Each CDR3 is given with its conserved first and last residue. The order of the fields is clone size, J gene, V gene, D gene, CDR3 protein, CDR3 DNA. A D gene is named only where the DNA matches it firmly. Rows may omit the clone size; those that give it use once, few, many or a size class.

NA	TRBJ2-3	TRBV9	TRBD2	CASSDLAGGPADTQYF	TGTGCCAGCAGCGACCTAGCGGGAGGGCCGGCAGATACGCAGTATTTT
once	TRBJ1-3	TRBV28	TRBD1	CASREQGVTGNTIYF	TGTGCCAGCAGGGAACAGGGGGTAACAGGAAACACCATATATTTT
NA	TRBJ1-1	TRBV6-5	NA	CASSYEIGANTEAFF	TGTGCCAGCAGTTACGAGATTGGGGCGAACACTGAAGCTTTCTTT
NA	TRBJ2-1	TRBV7-2	TRBD2	CASSPGEGGRLEQFF	TGTGCCAGCAGCCCGGGGGAGGGCGGACGCTTGGAGCAGTTCTTC
once	TRBJ2-3	TRBV29-1	NA	CSVEDSKGTTSTDTQYF	TGCAGCGTTGAAGATAGTAAAGGGACAACCAGCACAGATACGCAGTATTTT
NA	TRBJ1-4	TRBV27	TRBD1	CASSLQGATNEKLFF	TGTGCCAGCAGCCTACAGGGGGCGACTAATGAAAAACTGTTTTTT
NA	TRBJ2-1	TRBV10-3	TRBD1	CAIAEGALITYNEQFF	TGTGCCATCGCTGAGGGGGCCCTGATAACCTACAATGAGCAGTTCTTC
NA	TRBJ1-2	TRBV11-2	NA	CASSLDAGDRHVGYTF	TGTGCCAGCAGCTTAGACGCGGGTGATAGGCACGTTGGCTACACCTTC
once	TRBJ1-2	TRBV5-1	TRBD1	CASRPPGTEFGGYTF	TGCGCCAGCAGACCCCCCGGGACAGAGTTTGGGGGCTACACCTTC
NA	TRBJ1-5	TRBV7-9	TRBD1	CASSQTGAGNQPQHF	TGTGCCAGCAGCCAGACAGGGGCGGGCAATCAGCCCCAGCATTTT
NA	TRBJ1-5	TRBV19	TRBD1	CASSFSGTGLSNQPQHF	TGTGCCAGTAGTTTTTCCGGGACAGGTCTTAGCAATCAGCCCCAGCATTTT
NA	TRBJ2-1	TRBV30	NA	CAWAGTYNEQFF	TGTGCCTGGGCCGGGACCTACAATGAGCAGTTCTTC
NA	TRBJ1-5	TRBV7-6	NA	CASSLAGGNQPQHF	TGTGCCAGCAGCTTAGCGGGGGGGAATCAGCCCCAGCATTTT
NA	TRBJ2-7	TRBV6-5	TRBD2	CASSYLRTSGYEQYF	TGTGCCAGCAGTTACCTACGGACTAGCGGCTACGAGCAGTACTTC
NA	TRBJ1-3	TRBV4-3	TRBD1	CASSPSLGTGVRNTIYF	TGCGCCAGCAGCCCCAGTTTGGGTACAGGGGTACGAAACACCATATATTTT
once	TRBJ1-1	TRBV19	TRBD1	CASSIGDRVNTEAFF	TGTGCCAGTAGTATTGGAGACAGGGTGAACACTGAAGCTTTCTTT
NA	TRBJ2-7	TRBV9	NA	CASSVGIVWEEGYEQYF	TGTGCCAGCAGCGTAGGGATCGTTTGGGAGGAGGGCTACGAGCAGTACTTC